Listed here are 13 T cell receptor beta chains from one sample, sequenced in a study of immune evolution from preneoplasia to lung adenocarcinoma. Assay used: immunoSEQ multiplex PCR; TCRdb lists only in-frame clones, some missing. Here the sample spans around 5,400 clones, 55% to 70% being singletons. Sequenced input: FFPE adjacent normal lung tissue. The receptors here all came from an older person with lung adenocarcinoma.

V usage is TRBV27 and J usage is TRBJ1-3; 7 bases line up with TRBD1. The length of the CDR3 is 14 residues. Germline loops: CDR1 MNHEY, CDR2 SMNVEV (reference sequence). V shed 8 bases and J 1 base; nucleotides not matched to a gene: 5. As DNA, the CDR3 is TGTGCCAGCCGACGGACAGGATCTGGAAACACCATATATTTT. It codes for CASRRTGSGNTIYF.

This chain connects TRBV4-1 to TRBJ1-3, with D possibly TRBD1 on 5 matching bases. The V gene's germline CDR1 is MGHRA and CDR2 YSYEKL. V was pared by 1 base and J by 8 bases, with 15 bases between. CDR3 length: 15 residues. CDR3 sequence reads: CASSQVDSFGHTIYF. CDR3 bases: TGCGCCAGCAGCCAAGTCGACAGTTTCGGGCACACCATATATTTT.

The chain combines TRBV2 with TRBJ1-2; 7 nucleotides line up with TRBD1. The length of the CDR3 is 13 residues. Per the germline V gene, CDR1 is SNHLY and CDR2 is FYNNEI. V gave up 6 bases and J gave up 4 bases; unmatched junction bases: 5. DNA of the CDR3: TGTGCCAGCAGCTCAGGGACAGCCTATGGCTACACCTTC. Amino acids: CASSSGTAYGYTF.

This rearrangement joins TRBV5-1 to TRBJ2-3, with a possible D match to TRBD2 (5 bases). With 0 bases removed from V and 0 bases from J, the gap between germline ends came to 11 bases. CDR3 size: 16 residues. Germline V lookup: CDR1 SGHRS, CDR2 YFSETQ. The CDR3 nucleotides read TGCGCCAGCAGCTTGGAGCAGACTACTAGCACAGATACGCAGTATTTT. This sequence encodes CASSLEQTTSTDTQYF.

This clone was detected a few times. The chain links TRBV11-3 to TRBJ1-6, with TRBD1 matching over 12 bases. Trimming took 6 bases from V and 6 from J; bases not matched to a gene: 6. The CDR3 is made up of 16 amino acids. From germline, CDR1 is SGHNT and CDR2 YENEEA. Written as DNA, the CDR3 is TGTGCCAGCAGACCATCGGGACAGGGGGCTAATTCACCCCTCCACTTT. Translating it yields CASRPSGQGANSPLHF.

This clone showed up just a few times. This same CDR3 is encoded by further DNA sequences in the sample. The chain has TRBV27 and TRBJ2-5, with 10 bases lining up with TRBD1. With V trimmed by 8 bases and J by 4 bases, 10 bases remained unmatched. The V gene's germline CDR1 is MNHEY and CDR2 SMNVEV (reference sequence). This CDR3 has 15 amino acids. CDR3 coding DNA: TGTGCCAGCTCCTATGGACAGGGGGGAGGAGAGACCCAGTACTTC. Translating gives CASSYGQGGGETQYF.

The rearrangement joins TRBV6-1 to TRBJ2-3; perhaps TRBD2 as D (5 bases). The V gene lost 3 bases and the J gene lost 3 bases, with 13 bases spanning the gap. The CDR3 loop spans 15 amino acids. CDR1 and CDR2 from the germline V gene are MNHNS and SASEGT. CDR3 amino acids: CASSDFGMLTDTQYF. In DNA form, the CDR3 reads TGTGCCAGCAGTGACTTCGGGATGTTGACAGATACGCAGTATTTT.

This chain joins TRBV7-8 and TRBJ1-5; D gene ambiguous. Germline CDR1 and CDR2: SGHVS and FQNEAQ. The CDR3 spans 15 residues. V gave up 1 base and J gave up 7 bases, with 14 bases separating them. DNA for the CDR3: TGTGCCAGCAGCTTAGGAGGAGGGAAGGGCCAGCCCCAGCATTTT. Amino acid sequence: CASSLGGGKGQPQHF.

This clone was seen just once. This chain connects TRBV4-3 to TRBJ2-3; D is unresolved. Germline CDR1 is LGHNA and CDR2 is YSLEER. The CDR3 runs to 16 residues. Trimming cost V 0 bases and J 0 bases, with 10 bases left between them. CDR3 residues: CASSQDLILSTDTQYF. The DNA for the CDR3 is TGCGCCAGCAGCCAAGATCTGATTCTTAGCACAGATACGCAGTATTTT.

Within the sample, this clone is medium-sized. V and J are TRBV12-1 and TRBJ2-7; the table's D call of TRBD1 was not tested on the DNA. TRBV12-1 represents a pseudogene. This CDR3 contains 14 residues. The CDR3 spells CARGAGGSSYEQYF. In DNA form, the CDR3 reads TGTGCCCGCGGGGCAGGGGGATCCTCCTACGAGCAGTACTTC.

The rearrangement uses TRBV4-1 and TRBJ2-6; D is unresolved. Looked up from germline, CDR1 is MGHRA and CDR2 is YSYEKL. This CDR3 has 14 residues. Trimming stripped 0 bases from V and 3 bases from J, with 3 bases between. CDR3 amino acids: CASSQDFGANVLTF. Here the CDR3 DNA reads TGCGCCAGCAGCCAAGATTTTGGGGCCAACGTCCTGACTTTC.

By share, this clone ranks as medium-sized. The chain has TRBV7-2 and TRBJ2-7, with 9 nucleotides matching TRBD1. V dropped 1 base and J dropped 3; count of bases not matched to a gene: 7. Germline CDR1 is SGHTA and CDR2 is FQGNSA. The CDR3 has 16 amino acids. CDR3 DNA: TGTGCCAGCAGCTTAGTGGAACAGGGGGCATTCTACGAGCAGTACTTC. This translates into CASSLVEQGAFYEQYF.

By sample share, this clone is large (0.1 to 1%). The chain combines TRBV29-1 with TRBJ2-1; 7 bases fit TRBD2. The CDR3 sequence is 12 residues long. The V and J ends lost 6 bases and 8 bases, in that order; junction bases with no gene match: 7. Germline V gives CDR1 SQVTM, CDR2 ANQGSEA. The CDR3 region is CSVAGVLDEQFF. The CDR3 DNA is TGCAGCGTGGCGGGAGTTTTAGATGAGCAGTTCTTC.